This note documents a single T cell receptor (beta chain) sequence. Primers for the PCR totalled 60 Vbeta and 13 Jbeta. Libraries were prepared by immunoSEQ multiplex PCR; TCRdb keeps only in-frame clonotypes and omits some of them. This table has some 150,000 clones, 65% to 85% appearing once. CDR3 length: 17 residues. Germline V gene sequence: CDR1 SGHDT, CDR2 YYEEEE. Trimming pared 7 bases from V and 0 bases from J, leaving 20 bases between. This record comes from a study of cytomegalovirus exposure and HLA in healthy donors. The sample comprised PBMCs. The gene calls are TRBV5-6 and TRBJ1-3; a weak D match, TRBD1 (5 bases). The clonotype originates from a young man in good health and CMV-seronegative. The CDR3 region is CASEPSGGGNSGNTIYF. In DNA, the CDR3 is TGTGCCAGCGAACCTAGCGGCGGGGGGAACTCTGGAAACACCATATATTTT.